This T cell receptor beta chain originates from a study of OX40 agonist ivuxolimab in advanced cancers. For the study in its entirety: Ivuxolimab was an agonistic, fully human IgG2 monoclonal antibody directed against OX40 (CD134), a costimulatory receptor. Of the roughly 50 dose-escalation patients, hepatocellular carcinoma was present in roughly 19, melanoma in around 15, renal cell carcinoma in 9 and head and neck cancer in 9. The point of sequencing TCRbeta in the periphery was to test whether ivuxolimab changed TCR sequence diversity and drove clonal T-cell expansion. The paper describes the monotherapy dose-escalation part (N of about 47 patients) of the phase I trial of ivuxolimab. Patients were allowed to have had prior anti-PD-1, anti-PD-L1 or anti-CTLA-4 therapy, and approximately 39% of the dose-escalation patients had been treated with checkpoint inhibitors. Partial responses were achieved by three dose-escalation patients, of whom one had hepatocellular carcinoma and two had cutaneous melanoma. In the dose-escalation cohort, about four fifths of patients were male, and the mean age was around 65 years with a range of roughly 20 to 85. Intravenous ivuxolimab was administered to patients every 2 weeks at six dose levels: 0.01, 0.1, 0.3, 1.5, 3 and 10 mg/kg. Broad study findings and their caveats: Which antigens the clonally expanded peripheral T cells were specific for was not determined. In the 0.1-3.0 mg/kg groups, partial responders were among the patients with the lowest normalized peripheral clonal expansion, particularly in CD8+ T cells. After ivuxolimab, expanded clones were on average more numerous among CD8+ T cells than among CD4+ T cells. At doses of 0.1 to 3.0 mg/kg, clonal expansion of both CD4+ and CD8+ T cells in blood was seen between baseline and week 6. Low levels of normalized T-cell clonal expansion were also shown by some nonresponding patients.

Patients with autoimmune disease history or receiving systemic immunosuppression were excluded from the trial. Peripheral blood for TCR sequencing was collected from all dose cohorts at baseline, on cycle 4 day 1, and on cycle 7 day 1. Samples came from an open-label, multicenter, first-in-human phase I dose-escalation trial of ivuxolimab. Adults with locally advanced or metastatic melanoma, renal cell, hepatocellular, or head and neck squamous cell carcinoma were enrolled in the trial. Before TCR sequencing, CD4+ and CD8+ T cells were separately sorted from peripheral blood. On this clone itself: Its specific antigen is unknown. Per-nucleotide qualities are absent, and no much larger clonotype sits a single base away.

V loses 6 bases of germline sequence and J loses 12 bases, and the interval between the two ends is 16 bases. The CDR3 has 11 amino acids, counting the end cysteine and phenylalanine. CDR3 DNA is the only sequence kept; it has 33 bases, read in frame from the first base. Sequences SGHRS (CDR1) and YFSETQ (CDR2) are obtained from the germline V gene. To sequence the TCRbeta CDR3 region, genomic DNA was isolated from the sorted cells. TCRbeta CDR3 regions were sequenced using the immunoSEQ Assay. The clones in this table, taken by TCRdb from immuneACCESS, are in-frame only. Not every clone is retained; where verified, under half of the shortfall comes from an unresolved V gene, and the cause of the rest is unknown. Recorded for this sample are fewer than 80,000 clones; approximately 90% of them occurred a single time. Clones ranked in the top ten supply approximately 1.1% of the sample.

The material sequenced was CD4+ or CD8+ T cells sorted from blood, taken in a trial of the OX40 agonist ivuxolimab. This clonotype was obtained from an adult with an advanced solid tumor such as melanoma, head and neck, liver or kidney cancer. Recombination linked TRBV5-1 to TRBJ2-7; the D region possibly corresponds to TRBD1 (6 bases align). DNA sequence: TGCGCCAGCAAGGGGGACGGTACTTGGTACTTC. This yields the protein CASKGDGTWYF.